A selection of T cell receptor beta chains follows, all from one sample in a study of cytomegalovirus exposure and HLA in healthy donors. Data came from immunoSEQ multiplex PCR; TCRdb stores just in-frame clones and leaves some out. This repertoire shows around 130,000 clones, 81% found once; its top ten account for about 0.71%. Sequencing was performed on PBMCs. The origin of the receptors is a man younger than 35 in good health and CMV-seronegative. Both conserved end residues are part of each CDR3. Fields, in order: V gene, clone size, D gene, CDR3 length, J gene, CDR3 protein, CDR3 DNA. D genes are given only for firm matches. Clone size is stated in some rows and not others, as once, few, many or a class when expanded.

>TRBV7-8|NA|TRBD1|16|TRBJ1-1
CASKQEGGTEATEAFF
TGTGCCAGCAAGCAGGAGGGCGGGACAGAAGCCACTGAAGCTTTCTTT
>TRBV6-5|NA|TRBD1|15|TRBJ1-2
CASRQDRGTSYGYTF
TGTGCCAGCAGACAGGACAGGGGAACAAGCTATGGCTACACCTTC
>TRBV15|NA|NA|14|TRBJ2-7
CATSGGGETYEQYF
TGTGCCACCAGCGGAGGGGGGGAAACCTACGAGCAGTACTTC
>TRBV10-3|NA|NA|13|TRBJ1-2
CAISDLAARGYTF
TGTGCCATCAGTGATCTGGCAGCGAGGGGCTACACCTTC
>TRBV11-2|NA|NA|14|TRBJ2-7
CASSLVGFAYEQYF
TGTGCCAGCAGCTTAGTTGGCTTCGCCTACGAGCAGTACTTC
>TRBV6-5|NA|NA|14|TRBJ2-5
CASSNRTGQETQYF
TGTGCCAGCAGCAATCGGACTGGGCAAGAGACCCAGTACTTC
>TRBV12-2|NA|NA|17|TRBJ2-3
CASRLKWGQDETDTQYF
TGTGCAAGTCGCTTAAAATGGGGACAGGACGAGACAGATACGCAGTATTTT
>TRBV6-5|once|NA|13|TRBJ1-6
CASRPLGDSPLHF
TGTGCCAGCAGGCCCCTAGGGGATTCACCCCTCCACTTT
>TRBV13|NA|NA|13|TRBJ1-1
CASSFPPNTEAFF
TGTGCCAGCAGCTTCCCTCCGAACACTGAAGCTTTCTTT
>TRBV27|NA|TRBD1|16|TRBJ2-7
CASSLPRQGLVGEQYF
TGTGCCAGCAGTTTACCCCGACAGGGATTAGTAGGCGAGCAGTACTTC
>TRBV30|NA|NA|12|TRBJ2-7
CAWSATSYEQYF
TGTGCCTGGAGTGCCACTTCCTACGAGCAGTACTTC
>TRBV6-4|NA|NA|13|TRBJ2-2
CASSRRGTGELFF
TGTGCCAGCAGCCGCCGGGGTACCGGGGAGCTGTTTTTT
>TRBV4-3|NA|NA|16|TRBJ1-4
CASSGNYGGPNEKLFF
TGCGCCAGCAGCGGGAACTACGGGGGTCCTAATGAAAAACTGTTTTTT
>TRBV19|NA|TRBD2|14|TRBJ2-3
CATQLAGHTDTQYF
TGTGCCACACAGCTAGCGGGGCACACAGATACGCAGTATTTT
>TRBV4-2|NA|NA|15|TRBJ2-1
CASSQEDSIVNEQFF
TGTGCCAGCAGCCAAGAGGACAGCATTGTCAATGAGCAGTTCTTC
>TRBV19|NA|TRBD1|13|TRBJ1-2
CATRKQGDYGYTF
TGTGCCACCAGGAAACAGGGGGACTATGGCTACACCTTC
>TRBV15|NA|NA|14|TRBJ1-4
CATSRGNREEKLFF
TGTGCCACCAGCAGAGGGAACAGGGAAGAAAAACTGTTTTTT
>TRBV9|NA|TRBD2|16|TRBJ2-2
CASSGSGGARSGELFF
TGTGCCAGCAGCGGTAGCGGGGGGGCCAGGTCCGGGGAGCTGTTTTTT
>TRBV30|NA|NA|17|TRBJ2-3
CAWSSPTAGANRDTQYF
TGTGCCTGGAGTTCACCGACGGCGGGGGCCAACCGGGATACGCAGTATTTT
>TRBV29-1|NA|TRBD1|13|TRBJ2-7
CSVVGDRGHEQYF
TGCAGCGTTGTTGGGGACAGGGGCCACGAGCAGTACTTC
>TRBV6-6|NA|TRBD2|15|TRBJ2-1
CASSYSLAGGNEQFF
TGTGCCAGCAGTTACTCCTTAGCGGGGGGAAACGAGCAGTTCTTC
>TRBV6-6|few|NA|16|TRBJ2-1
CASSYSSQGGGNEQFF
TGTGCCAGCAGTTACTCGAGCCAGGGGGGCGGCAATGAGCAGTTCTTC
>TRBV27|NA|TRBD1|14|TRBJ2-7
CASSPGQGTYEQYF
TGTGCCAGCAGCCCGGGACAGGGGACCTACGAGCAGTACTTC
>TRBV30|NA|TRBD2|15|TRBJ2-1
CAWQDFAGGLNEQFF
TGTGCCTGGCAGGACTTCGCGGGGGGCCTCAATGAGCAGTTCTTC
>TRBV30|NA|NA|10|TRBJ1-1
CVSDRGEAFF
TGTGTTTCGGACAGAGGTGAAGCTTTCTTT
>TRBV10-3|NA|TRBD1|13|TRBJ2-7
CAIRWDRAYEQYF
TGTGCCATCCGTTGGGACAGGGCCTACGAGCAGTACTTC
>TRBV7-9|NA|TRBD1|16|TRBJ2-3
CASSDRQGSSTDTQYF
TGTGCCAGCAGCGACAGACAGGGCTCTAGCACAGATACGCAGTATTTT
>TRBV4-3|NA|TRBD1|15|TRBJ1-2
CASSQDFQGAVGYTF
TGCGCCAGCAGCCAAGATTTCCAGGGGGCGGTTGGCTACACCTTC
>TRBV5-1|once|NA|12|TRBJ1-1
CASSSGGVVVFF
TGCGCCAGCAGCTCGGGGGGGGTAGTGGTGTTCTTT
>TRBV5-1|few|NA|15|TRBJ2-5
CASSWSGFVGETQYF
TGCGCCAGCAGCTGGAGCGGGTTCGTAGGAGAGACCCAGTACTTC
>TRBV5-1|NA|NA|15|TRBJ2-5
CASSSLQGQGETQYF
TGCGCCAGCAGCTCCCTACAGGGTCAAGGGGAGACCCAGTACTTC
>TRBV5-6|few|NA|14|TRBJ1-6
CASSLSGYRSPLHF
TGTGCCAGCAGCTTATCAGGGTATCGTTCACCCCTCCACTTT
>TRBV6-5|NA|TRBD1|14|TRBJ1-2
CACSEAGGAYGYTF
TGTGCCTGCAGCGAAGCAGGGGGCGCCTATGGCTACACCTTC
>TRBV10-3|NA|NA|17|TRBJ1-6
CAISESTLQGLNSPLHF
TGTGCCATCAGTGAGTCGACATTACAGGGCCTTAATTCACCCCTCCACTTT
>TRBV7-2|NA|TRBD1|13|TRBJ2-5
CAMGTGGRETQYF
TGTGCCATGGGGACAGGGGGACGGGAGACCCAGTACTTC
>TRBV29-1|NA|NA|13|TRBJ1-1
CSVSDSMNTEAFF
TGCAGCGTTTCGGACAGCATGAACACTGAAGCTTTCTTT
>TRBV27|few|NA|13|TRBJ1-2
CASSIRANYGYTF
TGTGCCAGCAGCATCAGGGCCAACTATGGCTACACCTTC
>TRBV2|NA|NA|17|TRBJ1-6
CASSEGASSLYNSPLHF
TGTGCCAGCAGTGAAGGAGCTTCGAGCCTGTATAATTCACCCCTCCACTTT
>TRBV7-8|once|TRBD1|16|TRBJ2-6
CASSWDRIAGANVLTF
TGTGCCAGCAGCTGGGACAGGATCGCTGGGGCCAACGTCCTGACTTTC
>TRBV4-1|NA|NA|16|TRBJ1-2
CASSQEFGGPDYGYTF
TGCGCCAGCAGCCAAGAATTCGGGGGTCCGGACTATGGCTACACCTTC
>TRBV6-5|NA|NA|14|TRBJ1-2
CASSYTAWGHGYTF
TGTGCCAGCAGTTACACGGCTTGGGGCCATGGCTACACCTTC
>TRBV4-3|medium-sized|NA|16|TRBJ2-6
CASSQEEGSGANVLTF
TGCGCCAGCAGCCAAGAAGAGGGCTCTGGGGCCAACGTCCTGACTTTC
>TRBV6-5|NA|NA|15|TRBJ2-6
CASSYLRSGANVLTF
TGTGCCAGCAGTTACTTGCGCTCTGGGGCCAACGTCCTGACTTTC
>TRBV29-1|NA|NA|13|TRBJ1-2
CSVVRAVGPGYTF
TGCAGCGTTGTCAGGGCAGTTGGCCCTGGCTACACCTTC
>TRBV11-1|NA|TRBD2|16|TRBJ2-5
CASSYRGGLASETQYF
TGTGCCAGCAGCTACCGGGGGGGCCTGGCTAGTGAGACCCAGTACTTC